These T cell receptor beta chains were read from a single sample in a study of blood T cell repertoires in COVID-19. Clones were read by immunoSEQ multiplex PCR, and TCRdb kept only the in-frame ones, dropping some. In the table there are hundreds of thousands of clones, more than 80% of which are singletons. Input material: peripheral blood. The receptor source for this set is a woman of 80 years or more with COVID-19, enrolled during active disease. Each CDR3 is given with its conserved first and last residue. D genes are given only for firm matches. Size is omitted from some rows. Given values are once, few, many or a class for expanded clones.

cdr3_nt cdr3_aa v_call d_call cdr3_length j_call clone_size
TGTGCCAGCAGCGGCGGGGCCGAGGGGCAGCCCCAGCATTTT CASSGGAEGQPQHF TRBV7-9 NA 14 TRBJ1-5 NA
TGTGCCAGCAGTTTAGGACAGGCCAATCAGCCCCAGCATTTT CASSLGQANQPQHF TRBV28 TRBD1 14 TRBJ1-5 NA
TGCGCCAGCAGCGCCAGAACCCGACAGCCCGAGGGACTAGCGGGGGGCCAGTACTTC CASSARTRQPEGLAGGQYF TRBV4-1 TRBD2 19 TRBJ2-7 NA
TGTGCCAGCGTTTCGGGGGGGAGTTACGAAAAACTGTTTTTT CASVSGGSYEKLFF TRBV6-6 NA 14 TRBJ1-4 few
TGTGCCAGCAGCGAGGACAGCCTGAAGACCCAGTACTTC CASSEDSLKTQYF TRBV7-3 NA 13 TRBJ2-5 NA
TGTGCCAGCAGCCACTACCGGGGGGCCGCAACTAATGAAAAACTGTTTTTT CASSHYRGAATNEKLFF TRBV5-6 NA 17 TRBJ1-4 NA
TGTGCCAGCAGCTTAGTGGCACTAGCGGAAGGGGATGAGCAGTTCTTC CASSLVALAEGDEQFF TRBV7-9 TRBD2 16 TRBJ2-1 NA
TGTGCCAGCCATGAGTTGGTAAATCAGCCCCAGCATTTT CASHELVNQPQHF TRBV28 NA 13 TRBJ1-5 once
TGTGCCAGCAGCTTAGAGCCCCGTGGGACAAGAGTCAATCAGCCCCAGCATTTT CASSLEPRGTRVNQPQHF TRBV7-9 NA 18 TRBJ1-5 once
TGTGCCAGCAGTTTAGCGGGGGCGGACACTGAAGCTTTCTTT CASSLAGADTEAFF TRBV28 NA 14 TRBJ1-1 few
TGTGCCAGCAGTCAAGGTCGTCCAGGGGGCATCGGTGAAAAACTGTTTTTT CASSQGRPGGIGEKLFF TRBV5-8 TRBD1 17 TRBJ1-4 NA
TGTGCCAGTAGTATAGGAAGCGGGACAGGGGGCCACGAGCAGTACTTC CASSIGSGTGGHEQYF TRBV19 TRBD1 16 TRBJ2-7 NA
TGTGCCAGCAGCCAAGGAGTATCTCAGGCAGATACGCAGTATTTT CASSQGVSQADTQYF TRBV3-1/TRBV3-2 NA 15 TRBJ2-3 few
TGTGCCTGGAGTGTAAAGGACCTTGAAGGGGTTGGCTACACCTTC CAWSVKDLEGVGYTF TRBV30 NA 15 TRBJ1-2 NA
TGTGCCACCGCACGGCACTTGGCGGAAGGCTACACCTTC CATARHLAEGYTF TRBV24-1 NA 13 TRBJ1-2 NA
TGTGCCAGCAGCTTAGGACAGGGAAGTGCTGAAGCTTTCTTT CASSLGQGSAEAFF TRBV7-2 TRBD1 14 TRBJ1-1 NA
TGTGCCAGTAGTAAGACTAGCGGGAATACCAATGAGCAGTTCTTC CASSKTSGNTNEQFF TRBV19 TRBD2 15 TRBJ2-1 few
TGCGCCAGCAGCTTTAGCGGGAGTAGGAACGAGCAGTACTTC CASSFSGSRNEQYF TRBV5-1 TRBD2 14 TRBJ2-7 NA
TGTGCCAGCAGCCAAGATAAAGGGGGCCTTGGGCGGGAGACCCAGTACTTC CASSQDKGGLGRETQYF TRBV3-1/TRBV3-2 TRBD1 17 TRBJ2-5 NA
TGTGCCAGCACTCGGGGCACTGAAGCTTTCTTT CASTRGTEAFF TRBV6-5 NA 11 TRBJ1-1 NA
TGTGCCAGCAGCTGGGGACAGGGAGATAATTCACCCCTCCACTTT CASSWGQGDNSPLHF TRBV7-9 TRBD1 15 TRBJ1-6 few
TGCGCCAGCAGCCAAGCTGGGGGGGGAGCTGGGAACACTGAAGCTTTCTTT CASSQAGGGAGNTEAFF TRBV4-1 NA 17 TRBJ1-1 NA
TGTGCCAGCAGCTTGAGAACAGAAACCTACAATGAGCAGTTCTTC CASSLRTETYNEQFF TRBV7-9 NA 15 TRBJ2-1 NA
TGTGCCAGCAGCTATCCGTCAAGGGGAAGGGGCGGTGAGCAGTTCTTC CASSYPSRGRGGEQFF TRBV5-4 NA 16 TRBJ2-1 NA
TGTGCCAGCTGCCGGGACAGGGGGCGGAATCAGCCCCAGCATTTT CASCRDRGRNQPQHF TRBV2 TRBD1 15 TRBJ1-5 NA
TGCGCCAGCAGCCCACTGGGGGGTCCCCGGGACTATGGCTACACCTTC CASSPLGGPRDYGYTF TRBV5-1 NA 16 TRBJ1-2 NA
TGTGCCAGCAGAAGGGGCCTCAAGTATGGCTACACCTTC CASRRGLKYGYTF TRBV27 NA 13 TRBJ1-2 NA
TGTGCCAGCAGAGGCAGGTCTTTTGAGAAGGTCACCTTC CASRGRSFEKVTF TRBV28 NA 13 TRBJ1-2 once
TGTGCCAGCAGTGAACTGGGGGGGGCTTTCGGGGAGCTGTTTTTT CASSELGGAFGELFF TRBV6-1 NA 15 TRBJ2-2 NA
TGTGCCAGCAGCAGGACTAGCGGGAGAACCGGGGAGCTGTTTTTT CASSRTSGRTGELFF TRBV6-2/TRBV6-3 TRBD2 15 TRBJ2-2 NA
TGTGCCAGCAGCCTCCAAGGGACAGGGAACAATGAGCAGTTCTTC CASSLQGTGNNEQFF TRBV7-6 TRBD1 15 TRBJ2-1 NA
TGTGCCAGCAGTGATCCAGGGGGCCCGGACACTGAAGCTTTCTTT CASSDPGGPDTEAFF TRBV6-1 TRBD1 15 TRBJ1-1 NA
TGTGCCAGCAGCTCCACGCGGGGATCCTACGAGCAGTACTTC CASSSTRGSYEQYF TRBV6-2/TRBV6-3 NA 14 TRBJ2-7 NA
TGCGCCAGCAGCTTGGTACAGGGCCCATACAATGAGCAGTTCTTC CASSLVQGPYNEQFF TRBV5-1 NA 15 TRBJ2-1 NA
TGTGCCATCAGTGACGAAGAGACCCAGTACTTC CAISDEETQYF TRBV10-3 NA 11 TRBJ2-5 NA
TGTGCCAGTAGTATGCCATTACAGGGGCTTCCTGAAGCTTTCTTT CASSMPLQGLPEAFF TRBV19 TRBD1 15 TRBJ1-1 NA
TGTGCCAGCACCCGGGACAGGGGAAAGTATGGCTACACCTTC CASTRDRGKYGYTF TRBV2 TRBD1 14 TRBJ1-2 NA
TGCGCCAGCAGCTTCCAGGGGGCGCGGAACACTGAAGCTTTCTTT CASSFQGARNTEAFF TRBV5-1 TRBD1 15 TRBJ1-1 few
TGTGCCAGCAGCTTAGTCGGACTTAGAGACACCGGGGAGCTGTTTTTT CASSLVGLRDTGELFF TRBV7-6 NA 16 TRBJ2-2 NA
TGTGCCAGTAGTGTGGGGACAGGGGGCTATGAGACCCAGTACTTC CASSVGTGGYETQYF TRBV19 TRBD1 15 TRBJ2-5 NA
TGTGCCAGCAGCCTTCCGGGTGGTCGCAATCAGCCCCAGCATTTT CASSLPGGRNQPQHF TRBV28 NA 15 TRBJ1-5 few
TGTGCCAGCAGTGAGGAGGGGACAGATACGCAGTATTTT CASSEEGTDTQYF TRBV2 NA 13 TRBJ2-3 NA
TGTGCCAGCAGTCGAACAGGGCGTGAAGCTTTCTTT CASSRTGREAFF TRBV2 NA 12 TRBJ1-1 NA
TGCGCCAGCAAGACAGAGAACACCGGGGAGCTGTTTTTT CASKTENTGELFF TRBV5-1 NA 13 TRBJ2-2 NA
TGTGCCAGCAGCTTAAAGATCCTAGCGGCAATTATACCCTACGAGCAGTACTTC CASSLKILAAIIPYEQYF TRBV11-2 TRBD2 18 TRBJ2-7 NA
TGTGCCAGCAGTCCTACAAGGGGGCTGAGTTCACCCCTCCACTTT CASSPTRGLSSPLHF TRBV28 TRBD1 15 TRBJ1-6 NA
TGTGCCAGCCGACAGGGCGGTAGAGGTACTGGAGAGACCCAGTACTTC CASRQGGRGTGETQYF TRBV28 TRBD1 16 TRBJ2-5 NA
TGTGCCAGCAGCCCCAGTATTTCAGGGGGAGGCGGCTACACCTTC CASSPSISGGGGYTF TRBV7-2 TRBD1 15 TRBJ1-2 NA
TGTGCCACTAAGGACAGACCCATTAGCAATCAGCCCCAGCATTTT CATKDRPISNQPQHF TRBV19 NA 15 TRBJ1-5 NA
TGTGCCAGCAGCCACCGGACCGATGCGCGGGAGGCCCAGTACTTC CASSHRTDAREAQYF TRBV3-1/TRBV3-2 TRBD2 15 TRBJ2-5 NA
TGTGCCAGCAGTCCCGGACTTGTAGCGAAGACCCAGTACTTC CASSPGLVAKTQYF TRBV6-5 NA 14 TRBJ2-5 once
TGTGCCAGCACCTCCACCGGGACAGGGCGCCGGGACTATGGCTACACCTTC CASTSTGTGRRDYGYTF TRBV27 TRBD1 17 TRBJ1-2 NA
TGTGCCAGTCTAAGACAGGGGAGACGCTACACCTTC CASLRQGRRYTF TRBV28 TRBD1 12 TRBJ1-2 once
TGTGCCAGCAGCGCGAACAGGGTCGAGCAGTACTTC CASSANRVEQYF TRBV3-1/TRBV3-2 NA 12 TRBJ2-7 few
TGTGCCAGCAGCTTTCTGATGAGCTCCTACAATGAGCAGTTCTTC CASSFLMSSYNEQFF TRBV27 NA 15 TRBJ2-1 NA
TGTGCCAGCAGCCAAGATCACTCGATTGGCGAGCAGTACTTC CASSQDHSIGEQYF TRBV3-1/TRBV3-2 NA 14 TRBJ2-7 NA
TGTGCCAGCAGCTTCGAAAGACAGTCCTACGAGCAGTACTTC CASSFERQSYEQYF TRBV7-9 NA 14 TRBJ2-7 NA
TGTGCCAGCAGTTCCTATCAGGGGGGTGAAGCTTTCTTT CASSSYQGGEAFF TRBV7-8 TRBD1 13 TRBJ1-1 NA